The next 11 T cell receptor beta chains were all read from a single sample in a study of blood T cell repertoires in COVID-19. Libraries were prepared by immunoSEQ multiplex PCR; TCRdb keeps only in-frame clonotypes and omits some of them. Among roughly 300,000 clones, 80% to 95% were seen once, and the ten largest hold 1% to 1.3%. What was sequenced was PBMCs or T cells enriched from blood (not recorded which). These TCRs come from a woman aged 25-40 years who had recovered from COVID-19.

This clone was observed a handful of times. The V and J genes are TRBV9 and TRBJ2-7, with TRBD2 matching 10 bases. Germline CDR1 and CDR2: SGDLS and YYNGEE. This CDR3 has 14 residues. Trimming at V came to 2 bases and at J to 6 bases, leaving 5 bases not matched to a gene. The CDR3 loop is CASSVGLAFSEQYF. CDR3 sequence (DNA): TGTGCCAGCAGCGTGGGACTAGCGTTTAGCGAGCAGTACTTC.

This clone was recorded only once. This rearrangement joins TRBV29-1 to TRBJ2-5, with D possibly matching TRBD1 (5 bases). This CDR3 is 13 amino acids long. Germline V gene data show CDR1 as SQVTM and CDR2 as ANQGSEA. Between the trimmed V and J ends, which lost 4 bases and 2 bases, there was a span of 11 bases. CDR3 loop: CSVAEQVQETQYF. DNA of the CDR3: TGCAGCGTTGCGGAACAGGTACAAGAGACCCAGTACTTC.

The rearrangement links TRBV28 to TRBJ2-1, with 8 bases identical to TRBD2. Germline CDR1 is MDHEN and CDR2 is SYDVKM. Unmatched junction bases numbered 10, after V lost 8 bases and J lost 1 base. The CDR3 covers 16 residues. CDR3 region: CASCTLGGRSYNEQFF. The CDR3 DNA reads TGTGCCAGCTGTACCTTGGGCGGGAGGTCCTACAATGAGCAGTTCTTC. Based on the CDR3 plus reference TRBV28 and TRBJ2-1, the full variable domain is DVKVTQSSRYLVKRTGEKVFLECVQDMDHENMFWYRQDPGLGLRLIYFSYDVKMKEKGDIPEGYSVSREKKERFSLILESASTNQTSMYLCASCTLGGRSYNEQFFGPGTRLTVL.

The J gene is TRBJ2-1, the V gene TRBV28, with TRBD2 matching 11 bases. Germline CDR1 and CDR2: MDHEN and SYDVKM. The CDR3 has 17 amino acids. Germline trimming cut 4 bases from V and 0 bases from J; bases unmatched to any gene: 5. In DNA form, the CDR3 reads TGTGCCAGCAGTTCCCCCACTAGCGGGAGCTCCTACAATGAGCAGTTCTTC. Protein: CASSSPTSGSSYNEQFF.

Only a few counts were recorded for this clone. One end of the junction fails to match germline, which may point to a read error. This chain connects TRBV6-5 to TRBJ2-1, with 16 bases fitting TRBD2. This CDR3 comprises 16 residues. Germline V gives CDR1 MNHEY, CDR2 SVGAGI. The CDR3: CASSYLGTSGRVAILF. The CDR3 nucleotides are TGTGCCAGCAGTTACCTCGGGACTAGCGGGAGGGTGGCAATCCTCTTC.

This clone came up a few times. In DNA form, the CDR3 reads TGTGCCAGCAGTTTTGGGGACCAGACAGGCTATGGCTACACCTTC. Translating gives CASSFGDQTGYGYTF. The chain has TRBV28 and TRBJ1-2, with D possibly matching TRBD1 (6 bases). The CDR3 totals 15 residues. Germline loops: CDR1 MDHEN, CDR2 SYDVKM. Trimming left V 3 bases short and J 4 bases short, with 15 bases between.

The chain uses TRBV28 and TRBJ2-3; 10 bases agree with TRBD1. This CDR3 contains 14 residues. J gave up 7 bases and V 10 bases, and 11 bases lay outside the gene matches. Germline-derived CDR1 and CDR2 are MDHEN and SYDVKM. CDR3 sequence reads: CATSEGQGLNTQYF. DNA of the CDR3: TGTGCCACCTCAGAGGGACAGGGGTTAAATACGCAGTATTTT. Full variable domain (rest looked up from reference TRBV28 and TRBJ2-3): DVKVTQSSRYLVKRTGEKVFLECVQDMDHENMFWYRQDPGLGLRLIYFSYDVKMKEKGDIPEGYSVSREKKERFSLILESASTNQTSMYLCATSEGQGLNTQYFGPGTRLTVL.

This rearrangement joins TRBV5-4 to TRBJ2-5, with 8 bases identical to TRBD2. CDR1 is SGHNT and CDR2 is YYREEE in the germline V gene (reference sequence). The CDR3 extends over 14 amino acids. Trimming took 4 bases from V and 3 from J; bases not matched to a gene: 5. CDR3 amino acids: CASSVVAGKETQYF. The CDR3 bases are TGTGCCAGCAGCGTGGTAGCGGGGAAAGAGACCCAGTACTTC.

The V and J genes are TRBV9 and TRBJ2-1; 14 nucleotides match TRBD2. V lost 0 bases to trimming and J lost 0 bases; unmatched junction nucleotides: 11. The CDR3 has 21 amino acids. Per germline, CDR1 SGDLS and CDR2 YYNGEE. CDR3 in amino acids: CASSVEEGGLAGVPSYNEQFF. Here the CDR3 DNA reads TGTGCCAGCAGCGTAGAGGAGGGGGGACTAGCGGGAGTCCCCTCCTACAATGAGCAGTTCTTC.

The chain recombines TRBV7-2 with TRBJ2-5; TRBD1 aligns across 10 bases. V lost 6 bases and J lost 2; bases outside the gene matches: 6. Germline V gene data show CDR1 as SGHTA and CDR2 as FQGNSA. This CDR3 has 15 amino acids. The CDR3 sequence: CASRRDRGSQETQYF. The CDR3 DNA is TGTGCCAGCAGGAGGGACAGGGGATCTCAAGAGACCCAGTACTTC.

The CDR3 DNA reads TGTGCCAGCAGCCCCGGGACAGGAAGGTACGAGCAGTACTTC. As protein: CASSPGTGRYEQYF. The rearrangement uses TRBV11-2 and TRBJ2-7, with 8 bases matching TRBD1. Trimming cost V 5 bases and J 4 bases; bases outside gene matches: 7. This CDR3 region has 14 residues. Germline CDR1 and CDR2: SGHAT and FQNNGV.